The rows below give T cell receptor beta chains drawn from one sample of a study of Ad26.COV2.S vaccination and SARS-CoV-2 variants. Clones were sequenced by immunoSEQ multiplex PCR, and TCRdb holds only the in-frame ones, with some missing. The sample has about 450,000 clones, approximately 89% seen once; the top ten hold around 2.5%. The material sequenced was peripheral blood, taken in a trial of Ad26.COV2.S vaccine versus placebo. The receptors originated from a person aged 18 to 59 who received the Ad26.COV2.S COVID-19 vaccine or a placebo. CDR3s include the opening cysteine and the closing phenylalanine or tryptophan. A D gene is named only where the DNA matches it firmly. Some rows mark clone size as missing; the rest say once, few, many or name a class of expanded clone.

d_call	v_call	clone_size	j_call	cdr3_nt	cdr3_aa
TRBD2	TRBV15	.	TRBJ2-1	TGTGCCACCAGCGTGCGGGGGTACAATGAGCAGTTCTTC	CATSVRGYNEQFF
.	TRBV30	.	TRBJ2-3	TGTGCCTGGGCGATGGGACCCACAGATACGCAGTATTTT	CAWAMGPTDTQYF
TRBD1	TRBV5-1	.	TRBJ1-3	TGCGCCAGCAGTTCACCGGGAGGGGACAGGGGAAACACCATATATTTT	CASSSPGGDRGNTIYF
TRBD1	TRBV12-3/TRBV12-4	.	TRBJ2-1	TGTGCCAGCAGTTTCGAAGGGGGCGAAGTAGAGTTCTTC	CASSFEGGEVEFF
TRBD1	TRBV4-2	.	TRBJ1-5	TGTGCCAGCAGCCGCGGGACAGGGCGCGATCAGCCCCAGCATTTT	CASSRGTGRDQPQHF
.	TRBV29-1	.	TRBJ1-1	TGCAGCGTCCTGCCTGGGAGCAGGGGAAGGACTGAAGCTTTCTTT	CSVLPGSRGRTEAFF
.	TRBV5-4	.	TRBJ2-3	TGTGCCAGCAGCTCCATATCGTTCGGTGATACGCAGTATTTT	CASSSISFGDTQYF
.	TRBV19	.	TRBJ1-1	TGTGCCAGTAGTATTAACAGTAACACTGAAGCTTTCTTT	CASSINSNTEAFF
.	TRBV12-5	.	TRBJ2-1	TGTGCTAGTGGTCTCTACAATGAGCAGTTCTTC	CASGLYNEQFF
TRBD1	TRBV15	.	TRBJ2-2	TGTGCCACCAGCAGAGAAACAGGGGTTCAAGGCACCGGGGAGCTGTTTTTT	CATSRETGVQGTGELFF
.	TRBV28	.	TRBJ1-5	TGTGCCAGCAGTTGGGTAGGGATCAGCAATCAGCCCCAGCATTTT	CASSWVGISNQPQHF
.	TRBV15	.	TRBJ1-1	TGTGCCACCAGCAGAGGGGGTCGTTCGGGGAGTAGAACTGAAGCTTTCTTT	CATSRGGRSGSRTEAFF
TRBD2	TRBV7-2	.	TRBJ2-3	TGTGCCAGCAGCCCTAGCGGGAGGGCGGATACGCAGTATTTT	CASSPSGRADTQYF
.	TRBV3-1/TRBV3-2	once	TRBJ2-3	TGTGCCAGCAGCCAAGATTGGTCTAGCGAGGGGGATACGCAGTATTTT	CASSQDWSSEGDTQYF